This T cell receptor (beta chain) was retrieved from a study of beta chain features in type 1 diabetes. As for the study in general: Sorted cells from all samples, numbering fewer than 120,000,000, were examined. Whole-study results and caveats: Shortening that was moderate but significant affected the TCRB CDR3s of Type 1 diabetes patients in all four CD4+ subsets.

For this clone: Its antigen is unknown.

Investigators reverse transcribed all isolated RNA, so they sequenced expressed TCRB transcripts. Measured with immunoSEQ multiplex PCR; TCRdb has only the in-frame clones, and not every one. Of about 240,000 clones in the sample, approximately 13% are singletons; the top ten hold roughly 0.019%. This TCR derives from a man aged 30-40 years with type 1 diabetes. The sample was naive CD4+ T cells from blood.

The CDR3 DNA follows: TGTGCCAGCAGCCACCCTCCCAGGACAGGGAAATCCTACGAGCAGTACTTC. Its translation is CASSHPPRTGKSYEQYF. J is TRBJ2-7 and V is TRBV5-4; 8 bases agree with TRBD1. Germline CDR1 is SGHNT and CDR2 is YYREEE (reference sequence). V gave up 4 bases and J gave up 1 base; unmatched junction bases: 13. The CDR3 loop spans 17 amino acids.